Shown below are 4 T cell receptor beta chains from a single sample sequenced in a study of blood T cell repertoires in COVID-19. Assay used: immunoSEQ multiplex PCR; TCRdb lists only in-frame clones, some missing. There are 270,000 or so clones in the sample; over 75% occur only once, and roughly 8.6% lies in the top ten. The sequencing input was peripheral blood. All receptors derive from a human donor in a cohort sampled during active COVID-19.

The chain links TRBV28 to TRBJ1-5; D may be TRBD1 (6 bases). This CDR3 has 15 amino acids. V was pared by 4 bases and J by 3 bases, with 13 bases between. Germline values: CDR1 MDHEN, CDR2 SYDVKM. The CDR3 DNA reads as TGTGCCAGCAGTTCCGCAGGGGAGAACAATCAGCCCCAGCATTTT. This encodes CASSSAGENNQPQHF.

The chain joins TRBV10-1 to TRBJ2-7; perhaps TRBD1 as D (6 bases). CDR1 and CDR2 from the germline V gene are WNHNN and SYGVQD (reference sequence). This CDR3 has 13 residues. V lost 4 bases, J lost 5 bases, and 12 bases lay in between. The CDR3 sequence is CASSGGGSNEQYF. The DNA of the CDR3 is TGCGCCAGCAGTGGAGGGGGATCCAACGAGCAGTACTTC.

In its sample, this clone was seen a few times. V and J are TRBV7-9 and TRBJ2-5; 8 nucleotides align to TRBD2. This CDR3 contains 18 residues. V was pared by 6 bases and J by 4 bases, with 19 bases of the junction left unmatched. CDR1 SEHNR and CDR2 FQNEAQ come from the germline V gene (reference sequence). CDR3 sequence reads: CASRAIYPAGRAGETQYF. Here the CDR3 DNA reads TGTGCCAGCAGAGCCATATATCCGGCCGGGAGGGCCGGAGAGACCCAGTACTTC.

This rearrangement joins TRBV23-1 to TRBJ2-7, with a tentative D call TRBD1 (5 bases). TRBV23-1 is sorted into the ORF group, with uncertain function. There are 12 residues in the CDR3. The V and J ends lost 3 bases and 7 bases respectively, with 10 bases between them. As DNA, the CDR3 is TGCGCCAGCAGTCATCCACACAGGGAGCAGTACTTC. Translated: CASSHPHREQYF.